This T cell receptor beta chain was recovered during a study of blood T cell repertoires in COVID-19. CDR3 length equals 13 residues. V lost 4 bases to trimming and J lost 4 bases; unmatched junction nucleotides: 7. Germline CDR1 and CDR2: SQVTM and ANQGSEA. Data came from immunoSEQ multiplex PCR; TCRdb stores just in-frame clones and leaves some out. The table records approximately 270,000 clones, almost 90% of them present only once. The receptor was isolated from an elderly man with acute or convalescent COVID-19. The chain uses TRBV29-1 and TRBJ2-7; 7 bases fit TRBD1. Sequenced sample: peripheral blood. The CDR3 is CSVGRQGIYEQYF. The CDR3 DNA reads as TGCAGCGTTGGGAGACAGGGTATTTACGAGCAGTACTTC.